The 8 T cell receptor beta chains below all came from one sample that was sequenced in a study of T cell repertoires in cytomegalovirus infection. TCRdb used MiXCR to reprocess the reads, holding one entry per CDR3 protein. Among approximately 500,000 distinct CDR3 sequences listed, 16% were seen once. The sample was CD8+ T cells from PBMCs. The receptors were gathered from a human donor in good health (CMV status not recorded). Some clones in this sample may be carry-over from other donors' samples.

The rearrangement uses TRBV2 and TRBJ1-3; 8 nucleotides line up with TRBD1. The CDR3 is made up of 13 amino acids. Germline assignment: CDR1 SNHLY and CDR2 FYNNEI. V lost 10 bases, J lost 2 bases, and 4 bases stayed unmatched. CDR3 nucleotide sequence: TGTGCCACCCCAGGGGGCACTGGAAACACCATATATTTT. It codes for CATPGGTGNTIYF.

Notes on this clonotype: A much larger clone lies a single base off, so this may be a read error. CDR3 sequence reads: CASRIDEKLFF. For the CDR3, the DNA is TGTGCCAGCAGGATAGATGAAAAACTGTTTTTT. The rearrangement joins TRBV2 to TRBJ1-4; D is unresolved. V was cut by 6 bases and J by 6 bases, with 5 bases left in between. The CDR3 loop spans 11 amino acids. The germline gives CDR1 SNHLY, CDR2 FYNNEI.

This clonotype was counted many times. The chain has TRBV11-2 and TRBJ2-1; possible D gene TRBD1, 5 bases. Germline V gene data show CDR1 as SGHAT and CDR2 as FQNNGV. The CDR3 is 16 residues long. Trimming cost V 5 bases and J 5 bases, with 19 bases left between them. The CDR3 is CASSGQVKTSNNEQFF. The DNA for the CDR3 is TGTGCCAGCAGCGGACAAGTGAAGACATCGAACAATGAGCAGTTCTTC.

This clonotype was seen repeatedly, ten times or more. This rearrangement joins TRBV3-1 to TRBJ1-1, with D tentatively TRBD1 (5 bases). CDR3 length: 18 amino acids. The V and J ends lost 0 bases and 2 bases respectively, with 19 bases between them. Germline CDR1 is LGHDT and CDR2 is YNNKEL (reference sequence). CDR3 in DNA: TGTGCCAGCAGCCAAGATCAATTTTTGGCAGGGATAAACACTGAAGCTTTCTTT. It is translated as CASSQDQFLAGINTEAFF.

In its sample, this clonotype was seen many times. This chain joins TRBV6-1 and TRBJ2-1; the match to TRBD2 covers 7 bases. CDR3 length equals 14 residues. Germline lookup yields CDR1 MNHNS and CDR2 SASEGT. Germline trimming cut 7 bases from V and 8 bases from J; bases unmatched to any gene: 11. The CDR3 here is CASKRRGSIYEQFF. CDR3 bases: TGTGCCAGCAAGCGGCGCGGGAGTATCTATGAGCAGTTCTTC.

This clonotype was counted many times. The genes are TRBV7-8 and TRBJ2-1, with 9 bases matching TRBD2. This CDR3 is built from 16 residues. The ends lost 5 bases at V and 2 bases at J; junction bases unmatched: 7. Germline assignment: CDR1 SGHVS and CDR2 FQNEAQ. CDR3 residues: CASSTPTSGTYNEQFF. The CDR3 DNA reads as TGTGCCAGCAGCACCCCGACTAGCGGAACCTACAATGAGCAGTTCTTC. The complete variable domain, with remaining parts taken from reference TRBV7-8 and TRBJ2-1, reads GAGVSQSPRYKVAKRGQDVALRCDPISGHVSLFWYQQALGQGPEFLTYFQNEAQLDKSGLPSDRFFAERPEGSVSTLKIQRTQQEDSAVYLCASSTPTSGTYNEQFFGPGTRLTVL.

This clonotype has just one count. A clone one base away is much larger, so this may be a read error. The V call is TRBV2, the J call TRBJ1-4; a weak D match, TRBD1 (6 bases). The CDR3 contains 15 residues. From germline, CDR1 is SNHLY and CDR2 FYNNEI. The CDR3 DNA is TGTTCCAGCAGTGACTGGACAGCCGGTAATGAAAAACTGTTTTTT. Amino acids: CSSSDWTAGNEKLFF. The whole variable domain, filled in from reference TRBV2 and TRBJ1-4, reads EPEVTQTPSHQVTQMGQEVILRCVPISNHLYFYWYRQILGQKVEFLVSFYNNEISEKSEIFDDQFSVERPDGSNFTLKIRSTKLEDSAMYFCSSSDWTAGNEKLFFGSGTQLSVL.

A few counts support this clonotype. The gene calls are TRBV7-9 and TRBJ2-7; no firm D call. Trimming took 10 bases from V and 9 from J, leaving 25 bases between them. The CDR3 totals 14 residues. Germline loops: CDR1 SEHNR, CDR2 FQNEAQ (reference sequence). Here the CDR3 DNA reads TGTGCCACCTTGCCCCACAGTCCCCCTTCGGGGCAGTACTTC. Translation gives CATLPHSPPSGQYF.